The 2 T cell receptor beta chains below were found in one sample sequenced in a study of molecular identifiers for immune sequencing clone quantification. Via MiXCR, TCRdb re-called the PCR reads, giving one row per CDR3 protein. The table has hundreds of thousands of distinct CDR3 sequences, just under 20% seen once. The sequenced sample was naive CD8+ T cells from blood, with Jurkat cell RNA spiked in. Described subset: FACS-sorted CD8+CD4-CCR7+CD45RA+ naive T cells. These receptors came from a human donor in good health. Some libraries in this study had Jurkat cell RNA spiked in.

This clonotype occurred many times. The chain is built from TRBV4-1 and TRBJ1-1; the D is unclear. This CDR3 region has 14 residues. Germline-derived CDR1 and CDR2 are MGHRA and YSYEKL. Trimming left V 5 bases short and J 4 bases short, with 14 bases between. CDR3 in DNA: TGCGCCAGCAGCAAGGCCGGGCCGACCACTGAAGCTTTCTTT. Its translation: CASSKAGPTTEAFF.

About this clonotype: With a much larger clone just one base away, this may be a read error. The chain uses TRBV7-9 and TRBJ2-2, with D tentatively TRBD2 (6 bases). Trimming stripped 3 bases from V and 1 base from J, with 9 bases between. Germline V gene data show CDR1 as SEHNR and CDR2 as FQNEAQ (reference sequence). The CDR3 runs to 15 residues. CDR3 sequence (DNA): TGTGCCAGCAGCTTGTCGGGAGAGAACACCGGGGAGCTGTTTTTT. It encodes CASSLSGENTGELFF.